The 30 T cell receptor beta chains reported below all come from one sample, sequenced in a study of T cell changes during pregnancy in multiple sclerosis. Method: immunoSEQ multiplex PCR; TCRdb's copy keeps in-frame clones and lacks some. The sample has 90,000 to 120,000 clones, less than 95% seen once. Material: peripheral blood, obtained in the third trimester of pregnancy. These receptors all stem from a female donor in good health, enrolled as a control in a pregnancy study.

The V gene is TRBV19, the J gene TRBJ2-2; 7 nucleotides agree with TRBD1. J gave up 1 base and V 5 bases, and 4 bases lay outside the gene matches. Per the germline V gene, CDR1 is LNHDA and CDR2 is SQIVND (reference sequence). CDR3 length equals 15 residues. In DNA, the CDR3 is TGTGCCAGTAGTCCCCGACAGGGGAACACCGGGGAGCTGTTTTTT. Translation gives CASSPRQGNTGELFF.

CDR3 sequence reads: CASSSGTSGASYNEQFF. Written as DNA, the CDR3 is TGTGCCAGCAGTTCCGGGACTAGCGGGGCCTCCTACAATGAGCAGTTCTTC. This sequence joins TRBV7-6 and TRBJ2-1; 13 bases fit TRBD2. The ends lost 6 bases at V and 0 bases at J; junction bases unmatched: 5. Germline CDR1 SGHVS, CDR2 FNYEAQ. There are 17 residues in the CDR3.

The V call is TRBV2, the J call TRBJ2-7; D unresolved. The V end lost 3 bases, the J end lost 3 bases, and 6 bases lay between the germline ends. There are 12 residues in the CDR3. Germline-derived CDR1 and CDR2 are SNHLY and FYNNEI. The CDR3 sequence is CASSDSSYEQYF. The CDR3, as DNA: TGTGCCAGCAGTGATAGTAGCTACGAGCAGTACTTC.

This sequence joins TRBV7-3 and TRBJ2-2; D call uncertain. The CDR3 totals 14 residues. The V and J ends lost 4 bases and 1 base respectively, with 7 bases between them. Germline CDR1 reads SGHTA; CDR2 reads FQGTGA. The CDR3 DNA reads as TGTGCCAGCAGCTCATCGGGGAACACCGGGGAGCTGTTTTTT. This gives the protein CASSSSGNTGELFF.

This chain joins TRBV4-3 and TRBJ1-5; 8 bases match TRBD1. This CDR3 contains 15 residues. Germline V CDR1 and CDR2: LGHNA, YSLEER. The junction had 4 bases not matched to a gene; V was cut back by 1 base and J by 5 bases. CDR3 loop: CASSQGTGKDQPQHF. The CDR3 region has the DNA TGCGCCAGCAGCCAAGGGACAGGGAAGGATCAGCCCCAGCATTTT.

CDR3 in amino acids: CASRTGIAGELFF. The CDR3 DNA is TGTGCCAGCAGGACAGGGATCGCCGGGGAGCTGTTTTTT. V and J are TRBV11-3 and TRBJ2-2, with 7 bases matching TRBD1. This CDR3 contains 13 residues. Germline CDR1 SGHNT, CDR2 YENEEA. The V segment lost 6 bases and the J segment 6 bases; nucleotides outside the gene matches: 4.

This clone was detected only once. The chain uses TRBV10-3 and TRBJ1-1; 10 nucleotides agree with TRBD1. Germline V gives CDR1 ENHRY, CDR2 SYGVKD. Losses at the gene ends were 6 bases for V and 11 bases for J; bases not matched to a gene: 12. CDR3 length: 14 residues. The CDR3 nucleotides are TGTGCCATCAGCGGGACAGGGGAGGGGTATAATGCTTTCTTT. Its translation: CAISGTGEGYNAFF.

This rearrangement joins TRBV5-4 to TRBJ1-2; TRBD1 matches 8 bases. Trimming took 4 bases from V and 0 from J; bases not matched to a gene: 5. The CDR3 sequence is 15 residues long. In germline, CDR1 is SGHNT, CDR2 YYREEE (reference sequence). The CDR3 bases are TGTGCCAGCAGCCCTGGGACAGGATCTAACTATGGCTACACCTTC. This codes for CASSPGTGSNYGYTF.

The chain's CDR3 is CASSRETINNYGYTF. The CDR3 coding sequence is TGTGCCAGCTCACGAGAGACTATCAACAACTATGGCTACACCTTC. V and J are TRBV18 and TRBJ1-2, with unresolved D. Germline V lookup: CDR1 KGHSH, CDR2 LQKENI. This CDR3 is 15 amino acids long. Deletions cut 4 bases from V and 2 bases from J, with 14 bases between.

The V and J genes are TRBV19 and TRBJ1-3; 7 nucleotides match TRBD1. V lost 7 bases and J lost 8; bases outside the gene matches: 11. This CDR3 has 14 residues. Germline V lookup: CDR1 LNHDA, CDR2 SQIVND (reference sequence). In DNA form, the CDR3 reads TGTGCCAGTACCCCGACAGGGATCGGTTACACCATATATTTT. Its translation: CASTPTGIGYTIYF.

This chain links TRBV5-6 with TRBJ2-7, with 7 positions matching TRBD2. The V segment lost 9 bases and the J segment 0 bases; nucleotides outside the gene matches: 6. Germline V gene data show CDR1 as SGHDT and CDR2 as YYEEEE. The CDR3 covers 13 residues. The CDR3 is CATGLVGSYEQYF. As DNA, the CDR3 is TGTGCCACCGGACTAGTCGGCTCCTACGAGCAGTACTTC.

Here the CDR3 reads CASSLQINSGANVLTF. In DNA form, the CDR3 reads TGTGCCAGCAGCTTGCAGATAAACTCTGGGGCCAACGTCCTGACTTTC. V usage is TRBV5-4 and J usage is TRBJ2-6, with D unresolved. Germline CDR1 SGHNT, CDR2 YYREEE (reference sequence). The CDR3 runs to 16 residues. Deletions cut 1 base from V and 0 bases from J, with 8 bases between.

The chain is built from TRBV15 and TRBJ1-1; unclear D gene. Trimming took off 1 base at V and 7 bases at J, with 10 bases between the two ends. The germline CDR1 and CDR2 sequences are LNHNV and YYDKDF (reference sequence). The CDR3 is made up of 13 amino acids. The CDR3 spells CATSRVTQDEAFF. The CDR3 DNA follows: TGTGCCACCAGCAGAGTAACTCAGGATGAAGCTTTCTTT.

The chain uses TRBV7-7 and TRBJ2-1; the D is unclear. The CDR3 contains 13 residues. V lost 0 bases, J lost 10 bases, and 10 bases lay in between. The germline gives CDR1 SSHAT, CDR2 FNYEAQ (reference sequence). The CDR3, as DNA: TGTGCCAGCAGCTTAGCGCTGGGCGACGAGCAGTTCTTC. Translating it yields CASSLALGDEQFF.

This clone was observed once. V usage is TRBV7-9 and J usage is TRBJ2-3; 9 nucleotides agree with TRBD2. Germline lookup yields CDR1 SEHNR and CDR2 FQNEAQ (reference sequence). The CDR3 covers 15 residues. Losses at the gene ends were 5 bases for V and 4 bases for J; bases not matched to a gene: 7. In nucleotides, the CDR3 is TGTGCCAGCAGCGGGCGGGGGGGCCGGGCAGATACGCAGTATTTT. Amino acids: CASSGRGGRADTQYF.

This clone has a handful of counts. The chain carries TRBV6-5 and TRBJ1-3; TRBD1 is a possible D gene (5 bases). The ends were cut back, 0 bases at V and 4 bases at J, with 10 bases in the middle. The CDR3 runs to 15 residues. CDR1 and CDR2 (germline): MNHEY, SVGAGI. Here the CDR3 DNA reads TGTGCCAGCAGTTACTCAAGAACAGGCGGAAACACCATATATTTT. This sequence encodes CASSYSRTGGNTIYF.

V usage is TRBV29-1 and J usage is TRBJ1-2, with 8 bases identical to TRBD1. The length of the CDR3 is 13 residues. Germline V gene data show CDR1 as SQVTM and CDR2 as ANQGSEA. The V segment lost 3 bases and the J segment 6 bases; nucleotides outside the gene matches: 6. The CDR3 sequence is CSVDRGQGNGYTF. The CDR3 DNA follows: TGCAGCGTTGATCGAGGACAGGGTAATGGCTACACCTTC. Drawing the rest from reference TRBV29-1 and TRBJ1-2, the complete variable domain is SAVISQKPSRDICQRGTSLTIQCQVDSQVTMMFWYRQQPGQSLTLIATANQGSEATYESGFVIDKFPISRPNLTFSTLTVSNMSPEDSSIYLCSVDRGQGNGYTFGSGTRLTVV.

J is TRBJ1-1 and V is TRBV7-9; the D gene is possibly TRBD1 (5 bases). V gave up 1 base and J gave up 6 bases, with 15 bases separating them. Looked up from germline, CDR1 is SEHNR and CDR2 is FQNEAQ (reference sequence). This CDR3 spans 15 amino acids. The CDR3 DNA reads TGTGCCAGCAGCTTAGATGGAGGGGTCGGGGCTGAAGCTTTCTTT. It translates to CASSLDGGVGAEAFF.

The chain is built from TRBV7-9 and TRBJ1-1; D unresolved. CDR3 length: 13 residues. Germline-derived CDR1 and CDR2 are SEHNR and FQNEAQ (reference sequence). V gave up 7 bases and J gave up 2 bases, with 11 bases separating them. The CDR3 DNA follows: TGTGCCAGCAAGGCGAGCGGAAACACTGAAGCTTTCTTT. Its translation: CASKASGNTEAFF. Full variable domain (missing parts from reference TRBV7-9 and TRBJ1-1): DTGVSQNPRHKITKRGQNVTFRCDPISEHNRLYWYRQTLGQGPEFLTYFQNEAQLEKSRLLSDRFSAERPKGSFSTLEIQRTEQGDSAMYLCASKASGNTEAFFGQGTRLTVV.

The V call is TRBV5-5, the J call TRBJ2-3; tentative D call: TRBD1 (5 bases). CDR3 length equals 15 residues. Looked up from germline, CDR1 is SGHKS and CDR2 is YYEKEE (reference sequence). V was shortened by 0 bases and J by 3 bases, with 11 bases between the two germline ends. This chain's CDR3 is CASSLVQGSTDTQYF. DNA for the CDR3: TGTGCCAGCAGCTTGGTCCAGGGTAGTACAGATACGCAGTATTTT.

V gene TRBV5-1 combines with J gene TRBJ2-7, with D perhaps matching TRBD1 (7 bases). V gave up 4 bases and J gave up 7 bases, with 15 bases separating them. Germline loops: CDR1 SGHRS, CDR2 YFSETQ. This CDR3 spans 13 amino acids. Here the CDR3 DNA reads TGCGCCAGCAGCCAGGAACAGGGGAGGGAGCAGTACTTC. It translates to CASSQEQGREQYF.

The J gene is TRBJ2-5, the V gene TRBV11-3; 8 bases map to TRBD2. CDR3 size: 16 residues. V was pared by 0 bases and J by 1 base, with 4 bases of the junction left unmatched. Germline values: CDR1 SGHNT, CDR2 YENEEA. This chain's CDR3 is CASSLERGGRQETQYF. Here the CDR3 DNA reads TGTGCCAGCAGCTTAGAACGGGGGGGCCGCCAAGAGACCCAGTACTTC.

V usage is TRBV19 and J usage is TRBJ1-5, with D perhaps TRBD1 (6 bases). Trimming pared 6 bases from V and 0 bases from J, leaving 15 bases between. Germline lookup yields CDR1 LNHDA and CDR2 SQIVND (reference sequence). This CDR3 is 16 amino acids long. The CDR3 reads CASRRGGGYSNQPQHF. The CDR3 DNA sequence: TGTGCCAGTAGGAGGGGGGGAGGTTATAGCAATCAGCCCCAGCATTTT.

This chain's CDR3 is CASSDWTGPHGELFF. The CDR3 DNA is TGTGCCAGCAGCGACTGGACAGGGCCGCACGGGGAGCTGTTTTTT. V gene TRBV11-2 combines with J gene TRBJ2-2; 8 bases match TRBD1. This CDR3 spans 15 amino acids. The V and J ends lost 5 bases and 7 bases, in that order; junction bases with no gene match: 9. Germline V gives CDR1 SGHAT, CDR2 FQNNGV.

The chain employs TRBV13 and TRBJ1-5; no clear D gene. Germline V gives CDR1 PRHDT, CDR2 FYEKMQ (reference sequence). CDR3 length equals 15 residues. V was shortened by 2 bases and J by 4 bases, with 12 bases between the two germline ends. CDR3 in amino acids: CASSLKADSNQPQHF. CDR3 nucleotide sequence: TGTGCCAGCAGCTTAAAGGCAGACTCTAATCAGCCCCAGCATTTT. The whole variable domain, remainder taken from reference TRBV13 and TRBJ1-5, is AAGVIQSPRHLIKEKRETATLKCYPIPRHDTVYWYQQGPGQDPQFLISFYEKMQSDKGSIPDRFSAQQFSDYHSELNMSSLELGDSALYFCASSLKADSNQPQHFGDGTRLSIL.

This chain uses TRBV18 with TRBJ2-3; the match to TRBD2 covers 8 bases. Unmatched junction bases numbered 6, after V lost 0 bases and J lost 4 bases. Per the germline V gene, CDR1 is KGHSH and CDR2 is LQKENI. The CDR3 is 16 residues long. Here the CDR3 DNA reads TGTGCCAGCTCACCACCCTCTAGCGGGCGCCCAGATACGCAGTATTTT. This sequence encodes CASSPPSSGRPDTQYF.

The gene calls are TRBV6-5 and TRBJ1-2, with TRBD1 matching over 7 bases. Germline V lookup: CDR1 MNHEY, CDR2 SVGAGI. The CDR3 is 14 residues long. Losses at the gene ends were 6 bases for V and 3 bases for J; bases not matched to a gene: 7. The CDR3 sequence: CASRIRQGDYGYTF. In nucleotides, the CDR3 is TGTGCCAGCAGAATCCGACAGGGAGACTATGGCTACACCTTC.

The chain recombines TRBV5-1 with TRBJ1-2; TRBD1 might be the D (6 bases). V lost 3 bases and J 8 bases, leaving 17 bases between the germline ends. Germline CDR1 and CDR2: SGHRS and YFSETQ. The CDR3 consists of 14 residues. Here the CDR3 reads CASSSSTGHEGYTF. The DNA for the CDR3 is TGCGCCAGCAGCTCCTCTACAGGGCACGAAGGCTACACCTTC.

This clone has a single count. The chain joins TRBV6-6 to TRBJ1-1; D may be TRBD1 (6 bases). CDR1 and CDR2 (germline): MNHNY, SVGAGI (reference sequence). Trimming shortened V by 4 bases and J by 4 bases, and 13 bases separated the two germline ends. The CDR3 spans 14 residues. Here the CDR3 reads CASSSRRGGTEAFF. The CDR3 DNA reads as TGTGCCAGCAGTTCACGCAGGGGCGGCACTGAAGCTTTCTTT.

Here the CDR3 reads CASSYPSGGSKRKQYF. As DNA, the CDR3 is TGTGCCAGCAGTTACCCGAGTGGGGGGAGCAAAAGGAAGCAGTACTTC. This chain connects TRBV6-6 to TRBJ2-7; perhaps TRBD2 as D (6 bases). V was pared by 2 bases and J by 8 bases, with 22 bases between. The germline V gene encodes CDR1 MNHNY and CDR2 SVGAGI (reference sequence). This CDR3 spans 16 amino acids.